This TCR beta chain comes out of a study of blood T cell repertoires in COVID-19. Study-wide background: COVID-19 samples collected from the United States, Italy and Spain covered acute and convalescent phases.

As handled by the study authors: Using reference gene primer amplification, nucleated cell counts were estimated. The method was immunoSEQ multiplex PCR; TCRdb's version includes in-frame clones alone and lacks a portion of them. V and J calls and clone size come straight from that table; D and trimming were deduced from the DNA. The data show just over 250,000 clones, with approximately 86% seen just once and over 7.5% held by the top ten. The V segment lost 3 bases and the J segment 8 bases; nucleotides outside the gene matches: 7. Germline values: CDR1 MGHRA, CDR2 YSYEKL. The CDR3 covers 14 residues.

This TCR was sampled from a man in his forties who had recovered from COVID-19. Sequencing used peripheral blood. The V and J genes are TRBV4-1 and TRBJ1-2, with 9 positions matching TRBD1. In nucleotides, the CDR3 is TGCGCCAGCAGCCATGACAGGGGGAGCAGGGGCTACACCTTC. Its translation: CASSHDRGSRGYTF.